These 26 T cell receptor beta chains came from one sample sequenced in a study of T cells expressing NK-cell markers. From the 5' RACE reads, TCRdb lists one entry per CDR3 protein and no DNA. This listing includes about 380,000 distinct CDR3 sequences. The sequenced sample was blood T cells: a sorted CD56 or NKG2C T cell subset, CD4+ or CD8+ T cells, or bulk PBMC T cells (not recorded which). The receptors here all came from a man between 18 and 69 years old in good health.

This rearrangement joins TRBV12-3 or TRBV12-4 to TRBJ1-3; the D call from TCRdb, TRBD1, cannot be confirmed without DNA. The CDR3 has 20 residues. The CDR3 here is CASSVTAPLDRAHVGNTIYF.

The chain is built from TRBV28 and TRBJ2-7; the TCRdb D gene call, TRBD1, has no DNA to confirm it. The CDR3 totals 15 residues. Per germline, CDR1 MDHEN and CDR2 SYDVKM. The CDR3 loop is CASRIGGTATYEQYF. Drawing the rest from reference TRBV28 and TRBJ2-7, the complete variable domain is DVKVTQSSRYLVKRTGEKVFLECVQDMDHENMFWYRQDPGLGLRLIYFSYDVKMKEKGDIPEGYSVSREKKERFSLILESASTNQTSMYLCASRIGGTATYEQYFGPGTRLTVT.

The rearrangement links TRBV3-1 to TRBJ2-1; without DNA, the TCRdb call of TRBD1 cannot be checked. In germline, CDR1 is LGHDT, CDR2 YNNKEL (reference sequence). This CDR3 is 16 amino acids long. CDR3 residues: CASSQDRTVSYNEQFF.

V and J are TRBV7-8 and TRBJ2-2; TCRdb indicates TRBD2, and absent DNA this call remains unverified. Looked up from germline, CDR1 is SGHVS and CDR2 is FQNEAQ. The CDR3 totals 16 residues. The CDR3 here is CASSLGTSGYTGELFF.

The rearrangement uses TRBV20-1 and TRBJ1-2; TCRdb's D call of TRBD1 is untestable without DNA. Germline V gene data show CDR1 as DFQATT and CDR2 as SNEGSKA (reference sequence). This CDR3 region has 14 residues. This CDR3 reads CSAIKSYGGRGYTF.

CDR3 region: CASRDNRGMGNQPQHF. The rearrangement joins TRBV6-1 to TRBJ1-5; TCRdb designates TRBD1, a call that cannot be tested without DNA. The CDR3 has 16 residues. Germline V gene lookup returns CDR1 MNHNS and CDR2 SASEGT.

V gene TRBV13 combines with J gene TRBJ2-3; TCRdb lists TRBD1, though no DNA is available to test this call. In germline, CDR1 is PRHDT, CDR2 FYEKMQ (reference sequence). This CDR3 region has 18 residues. CDR3 in amino acids: CASSSRDRRGSSTDTQYF.

The rearrangement joins TRBV12-3 or TRBV12-4 to TRBJ2-1; TCRdb's assignment of TRBD2 cannot be checked, as there is no DNA. The CDR3 contains 18 residues. This chain's CDR3 is CASSLPRRLAETYNEQFF.

The rearrangement uses TRBV11-1 and TRBJ1-1. Per germline, CDR1 SGHAT and CDR2 FQDESV (reference sequence). This CDR3 region has 14 residues. This chain's CDR3 is CASSPSRSVDEAFF.

CDR3 region: CSAPRMGGRGKTQYF. The gene calls are TRBV20-1 and TRBJ2-5; TCRdb picks TRBD1, but there is no DNA to check that call. CDR1 DFQATT and CDR2 SNEGSKA come from the germline V gene (reference sequence). This CDR3 contains 15 residues.

V and J are TRBV3-1 and TRBJ1-1; TCRdb designates TRBD1, a call that cannot be tested without DNA. This CDR3 has 13 residues. Germline V gives CDR1 LGHDT, CDR2 YNNKEL (reference sequence). The CDR3 loop is CAARGTGSTEAFF.

The rearrangement joins TRBV7-8 to TRBJ2-2; TCRdb proposes TRBD1, but this gene call is untestable without DNA. This CDR3 is 17 amino acids long. Germline CDR1 is SGHVS and CDR2 is FQNEAQ. The CDR3 reads CASSPRAGTGGTGELFF.

The CDR3 sequence: CASNPAGQGEAFF. The rearrangement joins TRBV2 to TRBJ1-1; TCRdb lists TRBD1, though no DNA is available to test this call. This CDR3 contains 13 residues. Germline lookup yields CDR1 SNHLY and CDR2 FYNNEI.

The chain links TRBV7-9 to TRBJ2-1; TCRdb calls TRBD1, which cannot be checked without DNA. This CDR3 region has 17 residues. Per the germline V gene, CDR1 is SEHNR and CDR2 is FQNEAQ (reference sequence). Here the CDR3 reads CASSPKPDRVTYNEQFF.

The chain has TRBV7-2 and TRBJ2-3; there is no DNA to check the TCRdb D call of TRBD2. The CDR3 is 15 residues long. The germline gives CDR1 SGHTA, CDR2 FQGNSA. CDR3 sequence reads: CASSFIGLVTDTQYF. The full variable domain, rest sourced from reference TRBV7-2 and TRBJ2-3, is GAGVSQSPSNKVTEKGKDVELRCDPISGHTALYWYRQSLGQGLEFLIYFQGNSAPDKSGLPSDRFSAERTGGSVSTLTIQRTQQEDSAVYLCASSFIGLVTDTQYFGPGTRLTVL.

This chain joins TRBV12-3 or TRBV12-4 and TRBJ2-3. The CDR3 covers 12 residues. Here the CDR3 reads CASSQIPYTQYF.

This chain uses TRBV15 with TRBJ2-2; TCRdb gives TRBD1 as the D gene, but with no DNA this cannot be confirmed. CDR1 LNHNV and CDR2 YYDKDF come from the germline V gene (reference sequence). The CDR3 consists of 16 residues. The CDR3: CATSRERGQTTGELFF.

The chain combines TRBV6-1 with TRBJ2-7; TCRdb outputs TRBD1, but without DNA this stays unchecked. The V gene's germline CDR1 is MNHNS and CDR2 SASEGT. This CDR3 is 14 amino acids long. CDR3 protein: CASTKQGVSHEQYF.

The V and J genes are TRBV11-2 and TRBJ2-2; the TRBD1 assignment by TCRdb is unverifiable without DNA. This CDR3 comprises 16 residues. CDR1 is SGHAT, CDR2 FQNNGV, per germline. CDR3 residues: CASSLRDRGLGGELFF. Drawing the rest from reference TRBV11-2 and TRBJ2-2, the complete variable domain is EAGVAQSPRYKIIEKRQSVAFWCNPISGHATLYWYQQILGQGPKLLIQFQNNGVVDDSQLPKDRFSAERLKGVDSTLKIQPAKLEDSAVYLCASSLRDRGLGGELFFGEGSRLTVL.

This chain's CDR3 is CAIQSLNEQFF. V gene TRBV2 combines with J gene TRBJ2-1. From germline, CDR1 is SNHLY and CDR2 FYNNEI. The CDR3 runs 11 residues.

The chain couples TRBV5-1 to TRBJ2-3; TCRdb designates TRBD1, a call that cannot be tested without DNA. Germline V gene lookup returns CDR1 SGHRS and CDR2 YFSETQ. The CDR3 loop spans 14 amino acids. CDR3 loop: CASAGRGGADTQYF.

The J gene is TRBJ1-1, the V gene TRBV20-1. CDR3 length equals 15 residues. Germline V CDR1 and CDR2: DFQATT, SNEGSKA (reference sequence). Here the CDR3 reads CSARDGQQMNTEAFF.

This chain uses TRBV20-1 with TRBJ1-5; the D call of TRBD1 rests on TCRdb alone, since no DNA is present to check it. This CDR3 region has 16 residues. Germline CDR1 is DFQATT and CDR2 is SNEGSKA (reference sequence). The CDR3 sequence: CSAPGTGAYSNQPQHF.

The rearrangement joins TRBV5-5 to TRBJ2-7; lacking DNA, the TRBD2 call made by TCRdb goes unchecked. Per the germline V gene, CDR1 is SGHKS and CDR2 is YYEKEE (reference sequence). This CDR3 has 15 residues. CDR3 sequence reads: CASSRGGVYGYEQYF.

The CDR3 loop is CGGGTGTGGLDEQFF. This chain links TRBV28 with TRBJ2-1; TCRdb designates TRBD1, a call that cannot be tested without DNA. The germline V gene encodes CDR1 MDHEN and CDR2 SYDVKM. This CDR3 region has 15 residues.

The chain joins TRBV6-1 to TRBJ2-5; the TCRdb D gene call, TRBD1, has no DNA to confirm it. The germline gives CDR1 MNHNS, CDR2 SASEGT. This CDR3 has 14 amino acids. The CDR3 reads CASSPGTKGETQYF.